The next 29 T cell receptor beta chains were all read from a single sample in a study of blood T cell repertoires in COVID-19. The data were produced by immunoSEQ multiplex PCR, yet TCRdb's version contains in-frame clones alone and is incomplete. Found here are about 170,000 clones, more than 80% of them singletons; the top ten hold approximately 12%. The sample consisted of PBMCs or T cells enriched from blood (not recorded which). Receptor source: a man aged 45-65 years who had recovered from COVID-19.

The V and J genes are TRBV28 and TRBJ2-6, with D tentatively TRBD2 (5 bases). Germline CDR1 reads MDHEN; CDR2 reads SYDVKM. V was clipped by 3 bases and J by 2 bases, with 11 bases between them. The CDR3 is made up of 16 amino acids. In DNA, the CDR3 is TGTGCCAGCAGTTTTCAAGGGAGCACTGGGGCCAACGTCCTGACTTTC. Its translation: CASSFQGSTGANVLTF.

Of note for this clone: Other nucleotide sequences in the sample specify the same CDR3. V usage is TRBV18 and J usage is TRBJ2-5; D uncertain. There are 11 residues in the CDR3. Trimming shortened V by 2 bases and J by 5 bases, and 3 bases separated the two germline ends. Germline loops: CDR1 KGHSH, CDR2 LQKENI. CDR3 bases: TGTGCCAGCTCACCAGGCGAGACCCAGTACTTC. It specifies CASSPGETQYF.

This rearrangement joins TRBV5-1 to TRBJ1-3; D possibly corresponds to TRBD1 (6 bases). The CDR3 sequence is 17 residues long. The germline CDR1 and CDR2 sequences are SGHRS and YFSETQ. Trimming took 3 bases from V and 4 from J, leaving 20 bases between them. This CDR3 reads CASSYSTTGLAGNTIYF. The DNA for the CDR3 is TGCGCCAGCAGCTATTCAACTACAGGGTTAGCCGGAAACACCATATATTTT.

The chain carries TRBV28 and TRBJ2-7; a weak D match, TRBD2 (5 bases). The CDR3 has 11 residues. The germline V gene encodes CDR1 MDHEN and CDR2 SYDVKM. V dropped 8 bases and J dropped 4 bases, with 9 bases sitting between them. The CDR3 sequence: CASDEGYEQYF. The DNA of the CDR3 is TGTGCCAGCGATGAGGGTTACGAGCAGTACTTC. The variable domain in full, completed from reference TRBV28 and TRBJ2-7, reads DVKVTQSSRYLVKRTGEKVFLECVQDMDHENMFWYRQDPGLGLRLIYFSYDVKMKEKGDIPEGYSVSREKKERFSLILESASTNQTSMYLCASDEGYEQYFGPGTRLTVT.

The rearrangement joins TRBV19 to TRBJ1-2; 7 positions agree with TRBD1. V shed 2 bases and J 2 bases; nucleotides not matched to a gene: 2. Germline CDR1 and CDR2: LNHDA and SQIVND (reference sequence). This CDR3 region has 14 residues. This chain's CDR3 is CASSISRGNYGYTF. CDR3 nucleotide sequence: TGTGCCAGTAGTATATCCAGGGGGAACTATGGCTACACCTTC.

With respect to this clone: Sequence at one end of the junction differs from germline and may be a read error. This rearrangement joins TRBV2 to TRBJ1-1; unclear D gene. CDR3 length equals 14 residues. Germline V gives CDR1 SNHLY, CDR2 FYNNEI. CDR3 amino acids: CASSEFGVNSEAFF. The CDR3 DNA sequence: TGTGCCAGCAGTGAATTCGGGGTGAACTCTGAAGCTTTCTTT.

This CDR3 is CASSESGTGALWQYF. The CDR3 bases are TGTGCCAGCAGTGAATCGGGGACAGGTGCTTTATGGCAGTACTTC. V and J are TRBV25-1 and TRBJ2-7; 8 bases line up with TRBD1. V shed 1 base and J 9 bases; nucleotides not matched to a gene: 11. CDR1 and CDR2 (germline): MGHDK, SYGVNS. The CDR3 is 15 residues long.

This clone was counted only a few times. This sequence joins TRBV6-1 and TRBJ2-3, with a tentative D call TRBD2 (6 bases). This CDR3 is 15 amino acids long. Deletions cut 0 bases from V and 2 bases from J, with 9 bases between. CDR1 is MNHNS and CDR2 is SASEGT in the germline V gene. CDR3 sequence: CASSEASGHTDTQYF. In DNA, the CDR3 is TGTGCCAGCAGTGAAGCCAGCGGGCACACAGATACGCAGTATTTT.

V and J are TRBV4-1 and TRBJ1-1, with 12 bases matching TRBD1. Germline values: CDR1 MGHRA, CDR2 YSYEKL. The CDR3 is 15 residues long. The ends lost 2 bases at V and 6 bases at J; junction bases unmatched: 4. CDR3 sequence reads: CASSQPGQGAAEAFF. The CDR3 DNA reads as TGCGCCAGCAGCCAACCGGGACAGGGGGCGGCTGAAGCTTTCTTT.

The chain carries TRBV3-1 (or the pseudogene TRBV3-2) and TRBJ1-1, with 7 nucleotides matching TRBD1. This CDR3 contains 14 residues. V was pared by 3 bases and J by 4 bases, with 5 bases of the junction left unmatched. Germline V lookup: CDR1 LGHDT, CDR2 YNNKEL (reference sequence). CDR3 coding DNA: TGTGCCAGCAGCCAGACAGGGAAGGGCACTGAAGCTTTCTTT. Translating it yields CASSQTGKGTEAFF.

This clone was counted only a few times. The J gene is TRBJ2-3, the V gene TRBV6-6; 11 positions agree with TRBD2. Germline assignment: CDR1 MNHNY and CDR2 SVGAGI (reference sequence). This CDR3 is 17 amino acids long. V lost 5 bases to trimming and J lost 2 bases; unmatched junction nucleotides: 9. The CDR3 reads CASSLRASGGTTDTQYF. For the CDR3, the DNA is TGTGCCAGCAGTCTCCGGGCTAGCGGGGGGACCACAGATACGCAGTATTTT.

This clone was recorded a few times. The chain recombines TRBV7-2 with TRBJ2-3; 8 positions agree with TRBD2. CDR1 is SGHTA, CDR2 FQGNSA, per germline. This CDR3 spans 16 amino acids. The V segment lost 4 bases and the J segment 2 bases; nucleotides outside the gene matches: 8. Written as DNA, the CDR3 is TGTGCCAGCAGCTCCGCCAGACTAGCGTCCACAGATACGCAGTATTTT. Translation gives CASSSARLASTDTQYF.

This clone was seen a single time. The DNA of the CDR3 is TGTGCCAGCAGCCGGGGGGGAGAAGCTTTCTTT. This sequence encodes CASSRGGEAFF. This chain links TRBV13 with TRBJ1-1; TRBD1 is a possible D gene (5 bases). The ends were cut back, 5 bases at V and 8 bases at J, with 9 bases in the middle. Per the germline V gene, CDR1 is PRHDT and CDR2 is FYEKMQ (reference sequence). This CDR3 spans 11 amino acids.

This chain joins TRBV2 and TRBJ1-1; TRBD1 agrees at 8 bases. This CDR3 spans 14 amino acids. The germline gives CDR1 SNHLY, CDR2 FYNNEI. Unmatched junction bases numbered 5, after V lost 7 bases and J lost 1 base. CDR3 bases: TGTGCCAGCACCGGACAGGGCCGGAACACTGAAGCTTTCTTT. As protein: CASTGQGRNTEAFF. The full variable domain, rest sourced from reference TRBV2 and TRBJ1-1, is EPEVTQTPSHQVTQMGQEVILRCVPISNHLYFYWYRQILGQKVEFLVSFYNNEISEKSEIFDDQFSVERPDGSNFTLKIRSTKLEDSAMYFCASTGQGRNTEAFFGQGTRLTVV.

This chain links TRBV5-1 with TRBJ2-5; 12 bases align to TRBD2. CDR3 size: 15 residues. The V segment lost 5 bases and the J segment 2 bases; nucleotides outside the gene matches: 4. Per the germline V gene, CDR1 is SGHRS and CDR2 is YFSETQ. The CDR3, as DNA: TGCGCCAGCAGGCCACTAGCGGGGGGACAAGAGACCCAGTACTTC. It specifies CASRPLAGGQETQYF.

This rearrangement joins TRBV11-3 to TRBJ2-3; TRBD1 is a possible D gene (6 bases). This CDR3 has 14 amino acids. Germline V gene lookup returns CDR1 SGHNT and CDR2 YENEEA. V lost 5 bases to trimming and J lost 3 bases, with 12 bases between them. CDR3 sequence reads: CASSPGAITDTQYF. CDR3 sequence (DNA): TGTGCCAGCAGCCCAGGGGCTATAACAGATACGCAGTATTTT.

J is TRBJ1-4 and V is TRBV27; TRBD1 matches at 7 bases. Germline trimming cut 5 bases from V and 5 bases from J; bases unmatched to any gene: 8. Germline V CDR1 and CDR2: MNHEY, SMNVEV (reference sequence). This CDR3 is 15 amino acids long. The CDR3 coding sequence is TGTGCCAGCAGTCCCTGGACAGGTCGAAATGAAAAACTGTTTTTT. This sequence encodes CASSPWTGRNEKLFF.

J is TRBJ1-4 and V is TRBV19; 10 nucleotides match TRBD1. Germline CDR1 and CDR2: LNHDA and SQIVND (reference sequence). V lost 7 bases and J lost 4; bases outside the gene matches: 9. The CDR3 contains 16 residues. CDR3 loop: CASTDRGLAFNEKLFF. The CDR3 nucleotides read TGTGCCAGTACCGACAGGGGGCTCGCCTTTAATGAAAAACTGTTTTTT.

CDR3 region: CASSIGTGGMYTEAFF. The CDR3 bases are TGTGCCAGCAGCATAGGGACAGGGGGGATGTACACTGAAGCTTTCTTT. This chain links TRBV5-4 with TRBJ1-1; 11 bases fit TRBD1. CDR1 is SGHNT and CDR2 is YYREEE in the germline V gene (reference sequence). Losses at the gene ends were 4 bases for V and 3 bases for J; bases not matched to a gene: 8. This CDR3 is built from 16 residues.

This clone was counted a few times. J is TRBJ2-1 and V is TRBV28; TRBD1 matches 8 bases. This CDR3 has 13 residues. Per the germline V gene, CDR1 is MDHEN and CDR2 is SYDVKM. Trimming took 6 bases from V and 7 from J; bases not matched to a gene: 5. The DNA of the CDR3 is TGTGCCAGCAGCCCGCACAGGGGGAATGAGCAGTTCTTC. It codes for CASSPHRGNEQFF.

V and J are TRBV14 and TRBJ1-5; weak D call: TRBD1 (5 bases). With 0 bases removed from V and 5 bases from J, the gap between germline ends came to 11 bases. CDR1 is SGHDN, CDR2 FVKESK, per germline. The CDR3 contains 15 residues. The CDR3 bases are TGTGCCAGCAGCCAAGATCGGGGGTCGGATCAGCCCCAGCATTTT. This codes for CASSQDRGSDQPQHF. The whole variable domain, remainder taken from reference TRBV14 and TRBJ1-5, is EAGVTQFPSHSVIEKGQTVTLRCDPISGHDNLYWYRRVMGKEIKFLLHFVKESKQDESGMPNNRFLAERTGGTYSTLKVQPAELEDSGVYFCASSQDRGSDQPQHFGDGTRLSIL.

This clone was recorded only once. The chain couples TRBV5-1 to TRBJ2-1, with D tentatively TRBD2 (6 bases). CDR1 is SGHRS, CDR2 YFSETQ, per germline. The V gene lost 4 bases and the J gene lost 0 bases, with 14 bases spanning the gap. The CDR3 is 16 amino acids. The CDR3 sequence is CASSPAGTYSYNEQFF. CDR3 DNA sequence: TGCGCCAGCAGCCCCGCCGGGACTTACTCCTACAATGAGCAGTTCTTC.

The V and J genes are TRBV19 and TRBJ2-7; D perhaps matches TRBD1 (5 bases). CDR3 length: 13 residues. Germline assignment: CDR1 LNHDA and CDR2 SQIVND (reference sequence). With 5 bases removed from V and 4 bases from J, the gap between germline ends came to 12 bases. DNA of the CDR3: TGTGCCAGTAGTCTTATCTCAGGGTACGAGCAGTACTTC. It specifies CASSLISGYEQYF.

CDR3 sequence (DNA): TGTGCCAGCTCACCACCGGGACAGCCTCTCTATGGCTACACCTTC. Encoded protein: CASSPPGQPLYGYTF. This chain connects TRBV18 to TRBJ1-2; 7 bases map to TRBD1. In germline, CDR1 is KGHSH, CDR2 LQKENI. J was trimmed by 4 bases and V by 0 bases; bases with no gene match: 5. The CDR3 loop spans 15 amino acids. The entire variable domain, with the rest obtained from reference TRBV18 and TRBJ1-2, is as follows: NAGVMQNPRHLVRRRGQEARLRCSPMKGHSHVYWYRQLPEEGLKFMVYLQKENIIDESGMPKERFSAEFPKEGPSILRIQQVVRGDSAAYFCASSPPGQPLYGYTFGSGTRLTVV.

This clone has only a few counts. The V gene is TRBV5-1, the J gene TRBJ1-5; D is ambiguous. This CDR3 comprises 14 residues. CDR1 is SGHRS, CDR2 YFSETQ, per germline. V was clipped by 4 bases and J by 5 bases, with 13 bases between them. The CDR3 sequence is CASSAEAGHQPQHF. CDR3 in DNA: TGCGCCAGCAGCGCGGAGGCAGGCCATCAGCCCCAGCATTTT.

This clone was detected only a few times. The J gene is TRBJ2-3, the V gene TRBV11-2; D is uncertain. V was pared by 4 bases and J by 0 bases, with 8 bases between. The CDR3 spans 14 residues. CDR1 SGHAT and CDR2 FQNNGV come from the germline V gene. CDR3 amino acids: CASSSQTSTDTQYF. CDR3 coding DNA: TGTGCCAGCAGCTCCCAAACTAGCACAGATACGCAGTATTTT.

The V call is TRBV7-9, the J call TRBJ2-3; the match to TRBD1 covers 7 bases. CDR1 is SEHNR, CDR2 FQNEAQ, per germline (reference sequence). V lost 5 bases and J lost 3; bases outside the gene matches: 11. There are 16 residues in the CDR3. The chain's CDR3 is CASSPRQGRGTDTQYF. The DNA of the CDR3 is TGTGCCAGCAGCCCCAGACAGGGAAGGGGTACAGATACGCAGTATTTT.

About this clone: Here the CDR3 omits its conserved ending phenylalanine or tryptophan, so a read error is the likely source. Because the CDR3's place on the DNA is in doubt, the DNA is left out and the CDR3 is given as listed by TCRdb. The chain joins TRBV14 to TRBJ2-7; TRBD1 was called by the table and not checked on the DNA. CDR1 is SGHDN and CDR2 is FVKESK in the germline V gene. The CDR3 spans 9 amino acids, including both terminal residues. The CDR3 loop is CASTLLRGP.

The chain is built from TRBV4-1 and TRBJ1-4; 8 nucleotides match TRBD1. CDR1 MGHRA and CDR2 YSYEKL come from the germline V gene. This CDR3 has 15 residues. With V trimmed by 4 bases and J by 0 bases, 1 base remained unmatched. The CDR3 loop reads CASSPTGATNEKLFF. In DNA, the CDR3 is TGCGCCAGCAGCCCGACAGGGGCAACTAATGAAAAACTGTTTTTT.